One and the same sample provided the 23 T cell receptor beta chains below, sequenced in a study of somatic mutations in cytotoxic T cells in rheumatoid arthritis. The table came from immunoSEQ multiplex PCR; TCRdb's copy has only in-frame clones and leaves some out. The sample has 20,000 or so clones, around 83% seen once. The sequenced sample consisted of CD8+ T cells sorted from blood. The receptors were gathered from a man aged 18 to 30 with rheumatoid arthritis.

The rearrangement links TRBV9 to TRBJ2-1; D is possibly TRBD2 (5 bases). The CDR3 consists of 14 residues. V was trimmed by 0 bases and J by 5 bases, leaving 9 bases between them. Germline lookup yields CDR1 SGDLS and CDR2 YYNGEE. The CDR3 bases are TGTGCCAGCAGCGTAGGAGGGCGGGACAATGAGCAGTTCTTC. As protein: CASSVGGRDNEQFF.

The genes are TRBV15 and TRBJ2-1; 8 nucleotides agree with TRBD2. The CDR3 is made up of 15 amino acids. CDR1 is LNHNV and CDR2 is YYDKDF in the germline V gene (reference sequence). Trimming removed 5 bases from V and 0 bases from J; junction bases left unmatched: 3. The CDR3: CATSVSGNSYNEQFF. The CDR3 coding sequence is TGTGCCACCAGCGTTAGCGGGAACTCCTACAATGAGCAGTTCTTC.

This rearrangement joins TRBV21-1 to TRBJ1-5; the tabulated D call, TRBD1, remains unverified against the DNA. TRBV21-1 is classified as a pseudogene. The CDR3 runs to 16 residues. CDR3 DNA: TGTGCCAGCAGCCCATGGACAGGGGGCTTCAATCAGCCCCAGCATTTT. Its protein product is CASSPWTGGFNQPQHF.

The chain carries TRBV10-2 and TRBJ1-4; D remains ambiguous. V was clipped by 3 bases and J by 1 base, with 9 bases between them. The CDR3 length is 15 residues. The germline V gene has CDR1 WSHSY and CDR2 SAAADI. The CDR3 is CASSDWTGTNEKLFF. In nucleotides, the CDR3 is TGCGCCAGCAGTGACTGGACTGGAACTAATGAAAAACTGTTTTTT.

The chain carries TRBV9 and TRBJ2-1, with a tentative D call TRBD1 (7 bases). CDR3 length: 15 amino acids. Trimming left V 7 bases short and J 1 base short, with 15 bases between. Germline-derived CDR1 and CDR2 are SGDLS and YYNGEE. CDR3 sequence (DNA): TGTGCCAGCGGGGACTGGACAGGTTCCTACAATGAGCAGTTCTTC. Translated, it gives CASGDWTGSYNEQFF.

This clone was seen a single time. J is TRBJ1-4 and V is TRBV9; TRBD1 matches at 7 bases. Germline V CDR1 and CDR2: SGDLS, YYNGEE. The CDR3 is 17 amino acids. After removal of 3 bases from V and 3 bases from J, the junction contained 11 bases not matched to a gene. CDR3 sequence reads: CASSEGGAFLSNEKLFF. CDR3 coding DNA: TGTGCCAGCAGCGAAGGGGGCGCGTTCTTGTCTAATGAAAAACTGTTTTTT.

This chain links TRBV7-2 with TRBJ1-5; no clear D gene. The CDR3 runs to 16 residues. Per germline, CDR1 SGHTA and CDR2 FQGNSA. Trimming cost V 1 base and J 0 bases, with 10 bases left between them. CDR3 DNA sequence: TGTGCCAGCAGCTTAGAAGTCGGTTATAGCAATCAGCCCCAGCATTTT. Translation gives CASSLEVGYSNQPQHF.

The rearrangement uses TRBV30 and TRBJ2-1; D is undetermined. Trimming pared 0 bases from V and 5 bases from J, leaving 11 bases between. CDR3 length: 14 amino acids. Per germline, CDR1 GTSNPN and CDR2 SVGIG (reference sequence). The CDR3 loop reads CAWSVIGVDNEQFF. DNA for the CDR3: TGTGCCTGGAGTGTGATTGGGGTAGACAATGAGCAGTTCTTC. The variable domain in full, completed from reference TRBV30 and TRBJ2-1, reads SQTIHQWPATLVQPVGSPLSLECTVEGTSNPNLYWYRQAAGRGLQLLFYSVGIGQISSEVPQNLSASRPQDRQFILSSKKLLLSDSGFYLCAWSVIGVDNEQFFGPGTRLTVL.

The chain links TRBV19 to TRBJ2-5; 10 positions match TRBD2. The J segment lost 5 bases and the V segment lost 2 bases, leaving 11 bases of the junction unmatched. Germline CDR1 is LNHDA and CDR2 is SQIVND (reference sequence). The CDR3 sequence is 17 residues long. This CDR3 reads CASSISSGGAQGETQYF. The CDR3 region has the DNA TGTGCCAGTAGTATATCCAGCGGGGGGGCCCAGGGGGAGACCCAGTACTTC.

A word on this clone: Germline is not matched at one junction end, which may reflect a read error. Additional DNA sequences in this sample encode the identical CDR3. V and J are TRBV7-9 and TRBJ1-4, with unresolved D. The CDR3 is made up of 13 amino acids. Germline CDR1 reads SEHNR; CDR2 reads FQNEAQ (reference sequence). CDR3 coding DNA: TGTGCCAGCAGCTCGAGACCGCCGGGAAAACTGTTTTTC. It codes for CASSSRPPGKLFF.

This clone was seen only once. The CDR3 sequence is CASSQGLQGGGYTF. The CDR3 DNA is TGTGCCAGCAGCCAGGGCCTACAGGGTGGCGGCTACACCTTC. This chain connects TRBV4-2 to TRBJ1-2; TRBD1 might be the D (6 bases). Trimming took 3 bases from V and 8 from J, leaving 16 bases between them. This CDR3 comprises 14 residues. Germline V gene lookup returns CDR1 LGHNA and CDR2 YNFKEQ.

This CDR3 is CSVRWTGSPYEQYF. The CDR3 DNA is TGCAGCGTGCGTTGGACAGGCAGCCCCTACGAGCAGTACTTC. This chain joins TRBV29-1 and TRBJ2-7; 7 bases line up with TRBD1. The length of the CDR3 is 14 residues. Germline V CDR1 and CDR2: SQVTM, ANQGSEA. Trimming took 6 bases from V and 2 from J; bases not matched to a gene: 10.

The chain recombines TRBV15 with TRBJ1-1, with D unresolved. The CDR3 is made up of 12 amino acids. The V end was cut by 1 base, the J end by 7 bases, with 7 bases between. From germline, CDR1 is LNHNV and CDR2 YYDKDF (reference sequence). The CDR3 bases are TGTGCCACCAGCAGAGTAAACGATGAAGCTTTCTTT. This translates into CATSRVNDEAFF.

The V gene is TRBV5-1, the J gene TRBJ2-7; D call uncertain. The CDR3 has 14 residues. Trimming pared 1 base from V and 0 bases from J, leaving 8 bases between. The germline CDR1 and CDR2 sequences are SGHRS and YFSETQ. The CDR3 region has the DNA TGCGCCAGCAGCTTGCCAGGAAGCTCCTACGAGCAGTACTTC. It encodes CASSLPGSSYEQYF.

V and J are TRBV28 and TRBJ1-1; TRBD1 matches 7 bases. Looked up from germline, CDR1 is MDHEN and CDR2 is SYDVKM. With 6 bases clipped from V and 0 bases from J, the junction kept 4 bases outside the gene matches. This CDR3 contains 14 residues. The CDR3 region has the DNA TGTGCCAGCAGCCGCCAGGGGGTGAACACTGAAGCTTTCTTT. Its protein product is CASSRQGVNTEAFF.

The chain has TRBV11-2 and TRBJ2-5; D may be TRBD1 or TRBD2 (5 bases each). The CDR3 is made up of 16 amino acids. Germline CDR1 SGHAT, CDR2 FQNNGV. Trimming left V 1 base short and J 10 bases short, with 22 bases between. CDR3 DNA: TGTGCCAGCAGCTTAGGATGGGGACGTAACCAAGACAGCCAGTACTTC. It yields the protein CASSLGWGRNQDSQYF.

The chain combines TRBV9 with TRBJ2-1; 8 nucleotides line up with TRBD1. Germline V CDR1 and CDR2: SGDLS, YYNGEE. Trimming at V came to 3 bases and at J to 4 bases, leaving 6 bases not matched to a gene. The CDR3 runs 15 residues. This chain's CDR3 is CASSAAGTGYNEQFF. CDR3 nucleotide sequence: TGTGCCAGCAGCGCCGCCGGGACAGGATACAATGAGCAGTTCTTC.

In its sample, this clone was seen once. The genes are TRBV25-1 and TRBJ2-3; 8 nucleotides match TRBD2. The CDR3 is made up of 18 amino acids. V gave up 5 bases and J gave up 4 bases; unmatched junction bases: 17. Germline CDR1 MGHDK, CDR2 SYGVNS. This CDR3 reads CASSQPPWSGGGADTQYF. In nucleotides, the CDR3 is TGTGCCAGCAGTCAACCCCCTTGGAGCGGGGGAGGGGCAGATACGCAGTATTTT.

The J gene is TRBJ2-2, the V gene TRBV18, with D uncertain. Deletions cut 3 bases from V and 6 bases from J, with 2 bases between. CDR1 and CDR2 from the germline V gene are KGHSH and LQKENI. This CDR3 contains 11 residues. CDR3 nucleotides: TGTGCCAGCTCACCTCCCGGGGAGCTGTTTTTT. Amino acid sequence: CASSPPGELFF.

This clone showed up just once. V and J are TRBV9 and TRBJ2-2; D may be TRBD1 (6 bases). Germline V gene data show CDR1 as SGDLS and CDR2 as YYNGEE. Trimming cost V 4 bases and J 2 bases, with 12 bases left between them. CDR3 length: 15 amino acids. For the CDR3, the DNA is TGTGCCAGCAGCAGGGGGACAATTAACACCGGGGAGCTGTTTTTT. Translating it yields CASSRGTINTGELFF.

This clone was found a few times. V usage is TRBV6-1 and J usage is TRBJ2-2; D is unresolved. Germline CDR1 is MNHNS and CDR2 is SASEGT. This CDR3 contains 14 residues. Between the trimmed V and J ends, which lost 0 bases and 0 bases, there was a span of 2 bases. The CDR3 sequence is CASSEAPNTGELFF. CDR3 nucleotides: TGTGCCAGCAGTGAAGCCCCGAACACCGGGGAGCTGTTTTTT.

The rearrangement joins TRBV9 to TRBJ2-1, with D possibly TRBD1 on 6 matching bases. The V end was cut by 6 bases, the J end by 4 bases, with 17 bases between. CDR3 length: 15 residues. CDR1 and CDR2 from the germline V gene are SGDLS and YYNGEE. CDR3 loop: CASTGKDRSYNEQFF. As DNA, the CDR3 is TGTGCCAGCACCGGAAAAGACAGGTCATACAATGAGCAGTTCTTC.

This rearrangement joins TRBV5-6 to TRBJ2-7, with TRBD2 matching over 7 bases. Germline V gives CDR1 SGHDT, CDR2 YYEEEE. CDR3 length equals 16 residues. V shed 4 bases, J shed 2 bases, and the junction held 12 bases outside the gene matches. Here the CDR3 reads CASSAIPGTNPYEQYF. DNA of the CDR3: TGTGCCAGCAGCGCGATCCCAGGGACTAATCCCTACGAGCAGTACTTC. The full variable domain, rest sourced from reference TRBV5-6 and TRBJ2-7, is DAGVTQSPTHLIKTRGQQVTLRCSPKSGHDTVSWYQQALGQGPQFIFQYYEEEERQRGNFPDRFSGHQFPNYSSELNVNALLLGDSALYLCASSAIPGTNPYEQYFGPGTRLTVT.